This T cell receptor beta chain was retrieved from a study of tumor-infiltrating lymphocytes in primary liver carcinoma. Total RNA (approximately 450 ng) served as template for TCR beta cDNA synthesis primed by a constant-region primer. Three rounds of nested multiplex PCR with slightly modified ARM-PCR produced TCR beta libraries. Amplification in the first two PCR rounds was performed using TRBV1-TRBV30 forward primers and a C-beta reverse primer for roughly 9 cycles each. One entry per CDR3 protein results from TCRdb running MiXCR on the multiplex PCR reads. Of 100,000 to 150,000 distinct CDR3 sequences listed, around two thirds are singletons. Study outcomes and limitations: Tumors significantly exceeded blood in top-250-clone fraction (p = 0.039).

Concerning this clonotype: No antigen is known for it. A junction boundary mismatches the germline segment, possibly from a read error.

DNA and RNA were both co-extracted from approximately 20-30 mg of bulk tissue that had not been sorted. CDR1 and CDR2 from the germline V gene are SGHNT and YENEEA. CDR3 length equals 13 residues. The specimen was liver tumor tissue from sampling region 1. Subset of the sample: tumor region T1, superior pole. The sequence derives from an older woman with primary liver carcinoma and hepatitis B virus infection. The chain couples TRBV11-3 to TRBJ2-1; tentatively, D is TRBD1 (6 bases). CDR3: CAGSPWTADEQFF. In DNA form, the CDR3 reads TGTGCCGGCAGCCCATGGACAGCCGATGAGCAGTTCTTC.